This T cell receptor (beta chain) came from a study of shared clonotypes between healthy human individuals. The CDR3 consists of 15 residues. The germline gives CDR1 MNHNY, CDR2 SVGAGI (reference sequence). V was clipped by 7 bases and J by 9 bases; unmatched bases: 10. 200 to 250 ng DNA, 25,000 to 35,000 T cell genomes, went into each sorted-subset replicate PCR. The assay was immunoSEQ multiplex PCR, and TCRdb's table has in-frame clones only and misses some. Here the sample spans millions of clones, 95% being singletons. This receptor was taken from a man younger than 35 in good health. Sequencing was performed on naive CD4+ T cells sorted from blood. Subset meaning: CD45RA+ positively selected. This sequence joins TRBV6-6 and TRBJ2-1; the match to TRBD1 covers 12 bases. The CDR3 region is CASISRDRGLVEQFF. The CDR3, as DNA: TGTGCCAGCATCAGTCGGGACAGGGGGCTTGTTGAGCAGTTCTTC.